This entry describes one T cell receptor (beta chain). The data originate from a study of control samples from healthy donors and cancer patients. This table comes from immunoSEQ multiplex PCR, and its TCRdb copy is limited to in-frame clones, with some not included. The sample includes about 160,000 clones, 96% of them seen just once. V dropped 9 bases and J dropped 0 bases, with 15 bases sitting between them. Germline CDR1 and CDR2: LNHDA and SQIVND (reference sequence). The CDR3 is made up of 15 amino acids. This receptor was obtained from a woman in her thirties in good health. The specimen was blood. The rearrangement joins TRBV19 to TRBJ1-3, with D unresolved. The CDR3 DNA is TGTGCCAGCAGTGAGACGGCGATCTCTGGAAACACCATATATTTT. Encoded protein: CASSETAISGNTIYF.